The 4 T cell receptor beta chains listed next were all sequenced from one sample in a study of cytomegalovirus exposure and HLA in healthy donors. Primers: 60 Vbeta forward and 13 Jbeta reverse. Repertoires were generated with immunoSEQ multiplex PCR, while TCRdb's copy carries only in-frame clones and drops some. The sample holds around 160,000 clones, about two thirds seen once. Sequencing used PBMCs. These receptors all stem from a woman aged 18 to 35 in good health and CMV-seronegative.

The V gene is TRBV30, the J gene TRBJ1-2, with D perhaps matching TRBD1 (5 bases). Germline V CDR1 and CDR2: GTSNPN, SVGIG (reference sequence). CDR3 length: 12 amino acids. Trimming removed 2 bases from V and 8 bases from J, with 12 bases in between. The CDR3 bases are TGTGCCTGGAGTAAAGGGGTGGGCGGCTACACCTTC. It specifies CAWSKGVGGYTF.

The chain recombines TRBV19 with TRBJ2-3, with TRBD2 as a possible D gene (8 bases). The germline V and J ends were trimmed by 3 bases and 4 bases, with 14 bases remaining between them. Germline CDR1 LNHDA, CDR2 SQIVND (reference sequence). The CDR3 is made up of 15 amino acids. The CDR3 region is CASSIGRGLADTQYF. The CDR3 DNA sequence: TGTGCCAGTAGTATCGGGAGGGGGCTTGCAGATACGCAGTATTTT.

The rearrangement joins TRBV11-2 to TRBJ2-3; 7 nucleotides align to TRBD2. The V gene's germline CDR1 is SGHAT and CDR2 FQNNGV. This CDR3 contains 17 residues. V shed 0 bases and J 0 bases; nucleotides not matched to a gene: 6. The DNA of the CDR3 is TGTGCCAGCAGCTTAGAATCGGGGGGACTCAGCACAGATACGCAGTATTTT. Protein: CASSLESGGLSTDTQYF.

The V call is TRBV30, the J call TRBJ2-7; 7 bases match TRBD2. Germline CDR1 reads GTSNPN; CDR2 reads SVGIG (reference sequence). The CDR3 has 14 residues. V shed 4 bases and J 1 base; nucleotides not matched to a gene: 7. CDR3 DNA: TGTGCCTGGAATGGCGGGAGTGGTTCCTACGAGCAGTACGTC. Its protein product is CAWNGGSGSYEQYV.